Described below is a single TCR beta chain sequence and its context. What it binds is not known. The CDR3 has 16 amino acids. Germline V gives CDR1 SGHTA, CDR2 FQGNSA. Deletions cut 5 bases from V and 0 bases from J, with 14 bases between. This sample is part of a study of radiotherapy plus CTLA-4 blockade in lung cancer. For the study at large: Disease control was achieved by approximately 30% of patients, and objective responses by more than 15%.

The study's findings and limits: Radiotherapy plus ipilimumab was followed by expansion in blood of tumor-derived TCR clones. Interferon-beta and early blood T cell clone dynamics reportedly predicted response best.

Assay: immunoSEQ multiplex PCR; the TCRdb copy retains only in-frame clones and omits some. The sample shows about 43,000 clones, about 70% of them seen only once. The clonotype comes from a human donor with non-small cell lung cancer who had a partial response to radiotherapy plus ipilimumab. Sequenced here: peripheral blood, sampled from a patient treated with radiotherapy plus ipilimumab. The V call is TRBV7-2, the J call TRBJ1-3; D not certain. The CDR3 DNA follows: TGTGCCAGCAGCCATAAAGGAGTGAACTCTGGAAACACCATATATTTT. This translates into CASSHKGVNSGNTIYF.